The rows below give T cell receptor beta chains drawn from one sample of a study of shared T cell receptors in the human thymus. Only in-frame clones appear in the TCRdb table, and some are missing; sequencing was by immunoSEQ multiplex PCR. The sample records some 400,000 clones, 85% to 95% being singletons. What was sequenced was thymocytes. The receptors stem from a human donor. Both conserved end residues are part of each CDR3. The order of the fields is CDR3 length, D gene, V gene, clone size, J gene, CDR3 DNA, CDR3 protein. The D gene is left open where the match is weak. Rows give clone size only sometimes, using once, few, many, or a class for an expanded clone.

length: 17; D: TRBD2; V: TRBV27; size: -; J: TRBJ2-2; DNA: TGTGCCAGCAGTTCACTAATCTTAGCGGGTTGGGCCGGGGAGCTGTTTTTT; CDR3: CASSSLILAGWAGELFF
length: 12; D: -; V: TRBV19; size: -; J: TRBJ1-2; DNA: TGTGCCAGTAGTATCCCAGGACATGGCTACACCTTC; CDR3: CASSIPGHGYTF
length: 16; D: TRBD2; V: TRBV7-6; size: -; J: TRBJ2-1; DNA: TGTGCCAGCAGCTCCACTAGCGCCTTCTCCTACAATGAGCAGTTCTTC; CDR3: CASSSTSAFSYNEQFF
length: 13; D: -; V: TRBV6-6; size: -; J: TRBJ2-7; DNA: TGTGCCAGCAGTGGGGACGGTGCCTACGAGCAGTACTTC; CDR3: CASSGDGAYEQYF
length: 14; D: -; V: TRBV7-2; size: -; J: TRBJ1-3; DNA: TGTGCCAGCAGCCCGGACGGGTCTGGAAACACCATATATTTT; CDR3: CASSPDGSGNTIYF
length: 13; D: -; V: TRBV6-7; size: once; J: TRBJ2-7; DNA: TGTGCCAGCAGTTACCGAGACTGGTTCGAGCAGTACTTC; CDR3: CASSYRDWFEQYF
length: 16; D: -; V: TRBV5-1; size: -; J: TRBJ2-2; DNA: TGCGCCAGCAGCTTGTTTGCGACGGCGAACACCGGGGAGCTGTTTTTT; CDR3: CASSLFATANTGELFF
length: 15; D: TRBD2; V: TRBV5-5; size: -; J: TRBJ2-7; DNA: TGTGCCAGCAGCTTGGGACTAGCATTAAGCTACGAGCAGTACTTC; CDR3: CASSLGLALSYEQYF
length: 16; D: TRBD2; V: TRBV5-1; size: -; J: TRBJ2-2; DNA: TGCGCCAGCAGCTTACGGACTAGCGGTTCCACCGGGGAGCTGTTTTTT; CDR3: CASSLRTSGSTGELFF
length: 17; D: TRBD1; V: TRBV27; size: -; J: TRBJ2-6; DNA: TGTGCCAGCAGGCGACAGGGGCCTGGAGATGGGGCCAACGTCCTGACTTTC; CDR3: CASRRQGPGDGANVLTF
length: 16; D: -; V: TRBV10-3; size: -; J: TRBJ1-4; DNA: TGTGCCATCAGTGAGTCGAAGGGAGCCTCTAATGAAAAACTGTTTTTT; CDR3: CAISESKGASNEKLFF
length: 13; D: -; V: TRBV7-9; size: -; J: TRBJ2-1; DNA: TGTGCCAGCAGCTTAGAGGCAGAACTCAAGGCGTTCTTC; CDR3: CASSLEAELKAFF
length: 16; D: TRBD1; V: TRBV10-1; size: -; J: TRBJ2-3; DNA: TGCGCCAGCAGTGAGCTGGGACAGGGGGCGACTCATACGCAGTATTTT; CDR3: CASSELGQGATHTQYF
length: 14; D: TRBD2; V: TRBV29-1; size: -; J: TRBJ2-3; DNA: TGCAGCGTCCAGCGGGAGTTGAGCACAGATACGCAGTATTTT; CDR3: CSVQRELSTDTQYF
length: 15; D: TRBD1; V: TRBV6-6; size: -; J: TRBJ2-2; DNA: TGTGCCAGCGTATCGGACAGGGCGAACACCGGGGAGCTGTTTTTT; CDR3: CASVSDRANTGELFF
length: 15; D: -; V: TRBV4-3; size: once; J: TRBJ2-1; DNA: TGCGCCAGCAGCCAAGTCCACCGCAGAGGGGTGGAGCAGTTCTTC; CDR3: CASSQVHRRGVEQFF
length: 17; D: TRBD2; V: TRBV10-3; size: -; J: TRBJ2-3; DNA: TGTGCCATCAGTGATCCGGGACTAGCGGGAGGAACAGATACGCAGTATTTT; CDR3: CAISDPGLAGGTDTQYF
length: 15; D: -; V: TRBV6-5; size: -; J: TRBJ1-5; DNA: TGTGCCAGCAGTTACTCGCGGGAGGGCAATCAGCCCCAGCATTTT; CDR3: CASSYSREGNQPQHF
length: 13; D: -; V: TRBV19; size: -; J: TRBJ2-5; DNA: TGTGCCAGTAGTATAGTAGTGAGTGAGACCCAGTACTTC; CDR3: CASSIVVSETQYF
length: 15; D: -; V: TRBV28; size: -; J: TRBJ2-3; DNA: TGTGCCAGCCAAAGGGGGGGTACTAGCACAGATACGCAGTATTTT; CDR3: CASQRGGTSTDTQYF
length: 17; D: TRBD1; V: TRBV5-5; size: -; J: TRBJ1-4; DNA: TGTGCCAGCAGCTTGGTTCGGGACAGGGTCCCGAATGAAAAACTGTTTTTT; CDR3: CASSLVRDRVPNEKLFF
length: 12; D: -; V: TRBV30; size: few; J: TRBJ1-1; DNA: TGTGCCTGGAGTGTAAAAGAAACTGAAGCTTTCTTT; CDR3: CAWSVKETEAFF
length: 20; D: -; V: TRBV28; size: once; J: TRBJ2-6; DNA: TGTGCCAGCAGTTCCCCGCTCCCGCGACAGGATATCTCTGGGGCCAACGTCCTGACTTTC; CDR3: CASSSPLPRQDISGANVLTF
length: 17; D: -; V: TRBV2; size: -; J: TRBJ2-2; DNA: TGTGCCAGCTCAAGCCCAAGGAGGGGAAGGTGGACCGGGGAGCTGTTTTTT; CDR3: CASSSPRRGRWTGELFF
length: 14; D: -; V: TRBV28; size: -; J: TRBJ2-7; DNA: TGTGCCAGCAGTTTATATGGTGGGAACTACGAGCAGTACTTC; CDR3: CASSLYGGNYEQYF
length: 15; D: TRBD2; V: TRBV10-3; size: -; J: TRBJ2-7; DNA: TGTGCCATCAGCCAGGGACTAGCGGGATCCTACGAGCAGTACTTC; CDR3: CAISQGLAGSYEQYF
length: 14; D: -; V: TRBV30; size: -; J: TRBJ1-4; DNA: TGTGCCTGGAGTGCTCGGCCGGAAGGTGGGAAACTGTTTTTT; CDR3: CAWSARPEGGKLFF
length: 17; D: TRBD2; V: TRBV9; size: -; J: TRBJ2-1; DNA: TGTGCCAGCAGCGGGACTAGCGGGAGGGACGCCTACAATGAGCAGTTCTTC; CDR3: CASSGTSGRDAYNEQFF
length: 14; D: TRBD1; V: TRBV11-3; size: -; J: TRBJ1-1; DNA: TGTGCCAGCAGCTTAGGAGACAGGGACTCTGAAGCTTTCTTT; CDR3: CASSLGDRDSEAFF
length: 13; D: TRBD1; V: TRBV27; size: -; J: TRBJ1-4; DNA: TGTGCCAGCAGTCCCCGACAGGGGGAAAAACTGTTTTTT; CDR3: CASSPRQGEKLFF
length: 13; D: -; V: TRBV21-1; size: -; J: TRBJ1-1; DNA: TGTGCCAGCAGCCCCCAGGGAGGAACTGAAGCTTTCTTT; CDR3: CASSPQGGTEAFF
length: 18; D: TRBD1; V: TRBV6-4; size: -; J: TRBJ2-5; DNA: TGTGCCAGCAGTGCCAATGCCCGGACAGGGGGGACACAAGAGACCCAGTACTTC; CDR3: CASSANARTGGTQETQYF
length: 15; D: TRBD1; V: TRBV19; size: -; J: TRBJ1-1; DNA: TGTGCCAGCAGCCCGGGACAGGGACCGAACACTGAAGCTTTCTTT; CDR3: CASSPGQGPNTEAFF
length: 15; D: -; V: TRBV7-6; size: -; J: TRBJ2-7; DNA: TGTGCCAGCACCCCTGCTTTACAGGTGGGGCCTGAGCAGTACTTC; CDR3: CASTPALQVGPEQYF
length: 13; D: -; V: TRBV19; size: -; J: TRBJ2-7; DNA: TGTGCCAGTAGGGACGGATACTCCTACGAGCAGTACTTC; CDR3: CASRDGYSYEQYF
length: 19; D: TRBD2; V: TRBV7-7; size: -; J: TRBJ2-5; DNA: TGTGCCAGCAGCCGGGGACTAGCGGGAAAGCGGCGGGCCCAAGAGACCCAGTACTTC; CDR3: CASSRGLAGKRRAQETQYF
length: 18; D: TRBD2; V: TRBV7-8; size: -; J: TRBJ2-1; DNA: TGTGCCAGCAGCTTACCGACTAGCGGGAGGGAGGGAAACAATGAGCAGTTCTTC; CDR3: CASSLPTSGREGNNEQFF
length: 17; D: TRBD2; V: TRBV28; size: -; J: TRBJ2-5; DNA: TGTGCCAGCAGTTTTTGTGGGGGGGAAGGGGTCCAAGAGACCCAGTACTTC; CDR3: CASSFCGGEGVQETQYF
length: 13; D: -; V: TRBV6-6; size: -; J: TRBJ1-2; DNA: TGTGCCAGCAGTTACTCCCAGGGGACCGGCTACACCTTC; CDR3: CASSYSQGTGYTF
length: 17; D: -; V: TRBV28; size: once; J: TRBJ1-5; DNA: TGTGCCAGCAGTTCAAGGACACGTCCGAATAGCAATCAGCCCCAGCATTTT; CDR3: CASSSRTRPNSNQPQHF
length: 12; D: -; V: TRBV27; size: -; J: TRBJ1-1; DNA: TGTGCCAGCAGTCCTAGGGGGACTGAAGCTTTCTTT; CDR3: CASSPRGTEAFF
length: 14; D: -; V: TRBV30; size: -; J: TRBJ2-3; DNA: TGTGCCTGGAGCCCCGGACTACACACAGATACGCAGTATTTT; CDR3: CAWSPGLHTDTQYF
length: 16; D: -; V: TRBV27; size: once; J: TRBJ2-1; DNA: TGTGCCACGCTTCCCGCCGCACCGAGCTCCTACAATGAGCAGTTCTTC; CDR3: CATLPAAPSSYNEQFF
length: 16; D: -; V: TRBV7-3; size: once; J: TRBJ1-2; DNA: TGTGCCAGCAGCTTGAAACCGGGAAGTTCAATTTATGGCTACACCTTC; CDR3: CASSLKPGSSIYGYTF
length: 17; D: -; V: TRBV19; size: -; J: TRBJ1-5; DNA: TGTGCCAGTAGTATGGATTTAACAGGCCTTAGCAATCAGCCCCAGCATTTT; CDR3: CASSMDLTGLSNQPQHF
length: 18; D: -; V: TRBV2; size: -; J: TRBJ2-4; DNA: TGTGCCAGCAGTGATTGGTCAGCAGTTAAGACGGCCAAAAACATTCAGTACTTC; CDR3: CASSDWSAVKTAKNIQYF
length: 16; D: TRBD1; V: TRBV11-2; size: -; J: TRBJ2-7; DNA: TGTGCCAGCACCTACGACAGGGAATTGAGAGGGGACGAGCAGTACTTC; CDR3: CASTYDRELRGDEQYF
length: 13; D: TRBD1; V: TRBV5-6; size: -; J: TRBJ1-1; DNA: TGTGCCAGCAGCCCAAACAGGGGATCGGAAGCTTTCTTT; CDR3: CASSPNRGSEAFF
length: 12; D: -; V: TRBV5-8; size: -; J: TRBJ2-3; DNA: TGTGCCAGCAGCGGGAGTTTCGATACGCAGTATTTT; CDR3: CASSGSFDTQYF